This T cell receptor beta chain was captured by sequencing in a study of breast tumors, draining lymph nodes, adjacent tissues (TCRdb year 2016). At the level of the whole study: In breast cancer patients, the study compared the TCR beta repertoires of tumor, adjacent nontumor tissue and axillary lymph nodes. In human breast cancer, the study set out to assess how tumor, surrounding tissue and draining lymph node repertoires relate to one another and whether T cells might be exchanged between them. Findings and caveats that apply to the study as a whole: The data were considered consistent with the idea that most tumor T cells come from the lymph node and then expand in tumor tissue. Tumor and nontumor tissue repertoires were significantly more similar in luminal-like than in basal-like breast cancer. Tumors showed preferential V and J gene usage, and their T-cell repertoire diversity fell below that of lymph nodes yet above that of nontumor tissue. The conclusion that tumor T cells originate in lymph nodes was framed as consistent with a hypothesis rather than directly demonstrated.

Measured from the cysteine to the phenylalanine, the CDR3 is 13 residues long. The only DNA kept is the CDR3, 39 bases in frame from the first base. The germline V gene encodes CDR1 ENHRY and CDR2 SYGVKD. V and J are trimmed by 9 bases and 0 bases, and the gene matches miss 2 bases of the junction. The sequencer listed for this sample is Illumina HiSeq 2000. Multiplex PCR amplification was used to build the TCR beta chain libraries. The amplified TCR beta chain products were analyzed by high-throughput sequencing. The public reads were quality trimmed at Q25 with fastp and then assembled into clones with MiXCR by TCRdb, keeping productive beta chains. All rows with the same CDR3 protein become a single entry with the most common DNA and genes. The sample profile shows tens of thousands of distinct CDR3 sequences; roughly 40% of them were found once. Of the sample, under 12% falls within the top ten clones.

By sample share, this clonotype is medium-sized (0.01 to 0.1%). Its antigen specificity is not known. Base qualities are not provided; no much larger clone lies one nucleotide away. This sequence originates from a female donor with breast cancer. Some clones in this sample may be carry-over from other donors' samples. Sequenced material: breast tumor tissue. The chain is assembled from TRBV10-3 and TRBJ1-2; 9 bases in the middle match TRBD1. The nucleotide sequence reads as follows: TGTGCCATGGGACAGGGAGCTAACTATGGCTACACCTTC. It encodes CAMGQGANYGYTF.